These 18 T cell receptor beta chains originate from one sample sequenced in a study of molecular identifiers for immune sequencing clone quantification. TCRdb reprocessed the PCR reads via MiXCR and lists one record per CDR3 protein. The repertoire includes 300,000 to 350,000 distinct CDR3 sequences, around a fifth of them detected once, and roughly 0.8% sits in the top ten. The specimen was naive CD8+ T cells from blood, with Jurkat cell RNA spiked in. Subset noted: FACS-sorted CD8+CD4-CCR7+CD45RA+ naive T cells. The receptors derive from a human donor in good health. Some libraries in this study had Jurkat cell RNA spiked in.

On this clonotype: A much larger clonotype is one base distant, so this may be a read error. The V call is TRBV5-8, the J call TRBJ2-3; D might be TRBD2 (7 bases). The CDR3 has 14 residues. V lost 3 bases, J lost 6 bases, and 14 bases lay in between. Germline assignment: CDR1 SGHTS and CDR2 YDEGEE. The CDR3 coding sequence is TGTGCCAGCAGCTGGGGACGGGGGGCGGATACGCAGTATTTT. Translating it yields CASSWGRGADTQYF.

This clonotype came up a few times. The chain carries TRBV4-3 and TRBJ2-7; D not certain. Germline loops: CDR1 LGHNA, CDR2 YSLEER. There are 15 residues in the CDR3. V was cut by 1 base and J by 2 bases, with 12 bases left in between. The CDR3 nucleotides are TGCGCCAGCAGCCAAGGGCCGGGTGGGGCCTACGAGCAGTACTTC. Its protein is CASSQGPGGAYEQYF.

This clonotype was observed many times. V gene TRBV12-3 or TRBV12-4 combines with J gene TRBJ1-1; D is unresolved. Trimming stripped 7 bases from V and 3 bases from J, with 12 bases between. The CDR3 runs to 13 residues. DNA for the CDR3: TGTGCCAGCACCACGGCGACGGACACTGAAGCTTTCTTT. It codes for CASTTATDTEAFF.

At least ten counts were recorded for this clonotype. The chain couples TRBV20-1 to TRBJ2-1; D gene unclear. The CDR3 sequence is 11 residues long. Germline values: CDR1 DFQATT, CDR2 SNEGSKA (reference sequence). V was pared by 2 bases and J by 7 bases, with 6 bases between. CDR3 DNA sequence: TGCAGTGCTAGATATAGAAATGAGCAGTTCTTC. This encodes CSARYRNEQFF.

This clonotype has ten or more counts. The V gene is TRBV19, the J gene TRBJ2-5; D could derive from TRBD1 or TRBD2 (6 bases each). The CDR3 loop spans 15 amino acids. V lost 5 bases to trimming and J lost 1 base, with 14 bases between them. The V gene's germline CDR1 is LNHDA and CDR2 SQIVND (reference sequence). The CDR3 bases are TGTGCCAGTAGTTCCTACGGGGGCGGCCAAGAGACCCAGTACTTC. Amino acids: CASSSYGGGQETQYF.

The chain uses TRBV19 and TRBJ2-3; no reliable D call. Trimming took 4 bases from V and 6 from J, leaving 11 bases between them. The CDR3 is 13 amino acids. In germline, CDR1 is LNHDA, CDR2 SQIVND (reference sequence). The CDR3 here is CASSSSRSDTQYF. The CDR3 bases are TGTGCCAGTAGTAGCAGCCGTAGCGATACGCAGTATTTT.

For this clonotype: A read error may produce the germline difference seen at one junction end. The V and J genes are TRBV15 and TRBJ2-2; tentatively, D is TRBD1 (6 bases). This CDR3 spans 16 amino acids. Germline V CDR1 and CDR2: LNHNV, YYDKDF (reference sequence). The CDR3 nucleotides are TGTGCCACCAGCAGGGGATCAGGGGAAGGGACCGGGGCGCTGTTTTTT. It encodes CATSRGSGEGTGALFF.

This clonotype was seen repeatedly, ten times or more. The chain combines TRBV7-2 with TRBJ2-1; TRBD1 agrees at 9 bases. There are 16 residues in the CDR3. Germline CDR1 and CDR2: SGHTA and FQGNSA. V lost 1 base, J lost 8 bases, and 9 bases stayed unmatched. The CDR3 here is CASSLDGTGTFHEQFF. The CDR3, as DNA: TGTGCCAGCAGCTTAGATGGGACAGGGACGTTCCATGAGCAGTTCTTC.

As concerns this clonotype: Being one base from a much bigger clone, this may be a read error. The rearrangement uses TRBV6-5 and TRBJ2-1, with D tentatively TRBD1 (5 bases). The CDR3 runs 16 residues. The V end lost 6 bases, the J end lost 6 bases, and 21 bases lay between the germline ends. Germline V CDR1 and CDR2: MNHEY, SVGAGI. This chain's CDR3 is CASSYKTIGVPNEQFF. The CDR3 DNA follows: TGTGCCAGCAGCTACAAAACTATAGGGGTCCCCAATGAGCAGTTCTTC.

This clonotype has only a few counts. The V and J genes are TRBV14 and TRBJ1-1; D is uncertain. Germline V gene data show CDR1 as SGHDN and CDR2 as FVKESK. V lost 0 bases, J lost 6 bases, and 14 bases lay in between. The CDR3 extends over 15 amino acids. CDR3 loop: CASSQDLAGEPEAFF. DNA of the CDR3: TGTGCCAGCAGCCAAGATCTCGCCGGGGAACCTGAAGCTTTCTTT.

This clonotype was seen ten or more times. The rearrangement joins TRBV3-1 to TRBJ2-1, with 7 bases that match TRBD2. V was clipped by 0 bases and J by 8 bases; unmatched bases: 10. Germline CDR1 LGHDT, CDR2 YNNKEL (reference sequence). The CDR3 runs to 16 residues. As DNA, the CDR3 is TGTGCCAGCAGCCAAGACGAGAGCGGGATTTTGGATGAGCAGTTCTTC. It specifies CASSQDESGILDEQFF.

On this clonotype: Being one base from a much bigger clone, this may be a read error. V is TRBV12-3 or TRBV12-4 and J is TRBJ2-2; D may be TRBD1 or TRBD2 (5 bases each). V lost 6 bases and J 6 bases, leaving 20 bases between the germline ends. This CDR3 is built from 16 residues. The CDR3 spells CASSSGPIFGAGELFF. The CDR3 DNA reads as TGTGCCAGCAGCTCGGGACCAATTTTTGGCGCCGGGGAGCTGTTTTTT.

This clonotype has just one count. This could be a read error, since a much larger clone is one nucleotide away. The chain joins TRBV6-1 to TRBJ2-3; D perhaps matches TRBD2 (5 bases). Per germline, CDR1 MNHNS and CDR2 SASEGT. Trimming removed 10 bases from V and 1 base from J, with 9 bases in between. This CDR3 contains 12 residues. The CDR3 region is CATRRGTDTQYF. CDR3 in DNA: TGTGCCACCCGGCGGGGCACAGATACGCAGTATTTT.

The V gene is TRBV6-5, the J gene TRBJ2-3, with TRBD2 matching 8 bases. Germline V gives CDR1 MNHEY, CDR2 SVGAGI. The ends lost 6 bases at V and 0 bases at J; junction bases unmatched: 8. The CDR3 is made up of 16 amino acids. CDR3 sequence (DNA): TGTGCCAGCAGACGCAGCGGGAGATCTAGCACAGATACGCAGTATTTT. Translation: CASRRSGRSSTDTQYF.

This clonotype occurred many times. CDR3 nucleotides: TGTGCCTGGAGTCACACAGGGGGCGGACTGGAGCAGTACTTC. It is translated as CAWSHTGGGLEQYF. The chain employs TRBV30 and TRBJ2-7; 9 bases line up with TRBD1. CDR1 is GTSNPN and CDR2 is SVGIG in the germline V gene (reference sequence). The J segment lost 7 bases and the V segment lost 2 bases, leaving 9 bases of the junction unmatched. The CDR3 sequence is 14 residues long. Full variable domain (remainder filled in from reference TRBV30 and TRBJ2-7): SQTIHQWPATLVQPVGSPLSLECTVEGTSNPNLYWYRQAAGRGLQLLFYSVGIGQISSEVPQNLSASRPQDRQFILSSKKLLLSDSGFYLCAWSHTGGGLEQYFGPGTRLTVT.

A remark on this clonotype: Since a much larger clone is just one base distant, this may be a read error. The chain employs TRBV20-1 and TRBJ2-7; perhaps TRBD1 as D (5 bases). The ends were cut back, 0 bases at V and 9 bases at J, with 12 bases in the middle. The CDR3 sequence is 12 residues long. Per the germline V gene, CDR1 is DFQATT and CDR2 is SNEGSKA (reference sequence). CDR3 nucleotide sequence: TGCAGTGCTAGAGACCAGGGCCACGGGCAGTACTTC. This translates into CSARDQGHGQYF.

CDR3 coding DNA: TGCAGTGCTACAGGGAAGCCTAACACCGGGGAGCTGTTTTTT. Translated: CSATGKPNTGELFF. The chain combines TRBV20-1 with TRBJ2-2; D is perhaps TRBD1 (5 bases). The CDR3 contains 14 residues. The germline V and J ends were trimmed by 4 bases and 2 bases, with 11 bases remaining between them. Germline V lookup: CDR1 DFQATT, CDR2 SNEGSKA (reference sequence).

The table lists this clonotype with many counts. The V call is TRBV19, the J call TRBJ1-5; TRBD1 might be the D (6 bases). The CDR3 is 15 amino acids. Germline V gives CDR1 LNHDA, CDR2 SQIVND (reference sequence). Trimming took 7 bases from V and 0 from J, leaving 13 bases between them. This CDR3 reads CASIAGTRSNQPQHF. CDR3 bases: TGTGCCAGTATAGCGGGGACACGTAGCAATCAGCCCCAGCATTTT. The complete variable domain, with remaining parts taken from reference TRBV19 and TRBJ1-5, reads DGGITQSPKYLFRKEGQNVTLSCEQNLNHDAMYWYRQDPGQGLRLIYYSQIVNDFQKGDIAEGYSVSREKKESFPLTVTSAQKNPTAFYLCASIAGTRSNQPQHFGDGTRLSIL.